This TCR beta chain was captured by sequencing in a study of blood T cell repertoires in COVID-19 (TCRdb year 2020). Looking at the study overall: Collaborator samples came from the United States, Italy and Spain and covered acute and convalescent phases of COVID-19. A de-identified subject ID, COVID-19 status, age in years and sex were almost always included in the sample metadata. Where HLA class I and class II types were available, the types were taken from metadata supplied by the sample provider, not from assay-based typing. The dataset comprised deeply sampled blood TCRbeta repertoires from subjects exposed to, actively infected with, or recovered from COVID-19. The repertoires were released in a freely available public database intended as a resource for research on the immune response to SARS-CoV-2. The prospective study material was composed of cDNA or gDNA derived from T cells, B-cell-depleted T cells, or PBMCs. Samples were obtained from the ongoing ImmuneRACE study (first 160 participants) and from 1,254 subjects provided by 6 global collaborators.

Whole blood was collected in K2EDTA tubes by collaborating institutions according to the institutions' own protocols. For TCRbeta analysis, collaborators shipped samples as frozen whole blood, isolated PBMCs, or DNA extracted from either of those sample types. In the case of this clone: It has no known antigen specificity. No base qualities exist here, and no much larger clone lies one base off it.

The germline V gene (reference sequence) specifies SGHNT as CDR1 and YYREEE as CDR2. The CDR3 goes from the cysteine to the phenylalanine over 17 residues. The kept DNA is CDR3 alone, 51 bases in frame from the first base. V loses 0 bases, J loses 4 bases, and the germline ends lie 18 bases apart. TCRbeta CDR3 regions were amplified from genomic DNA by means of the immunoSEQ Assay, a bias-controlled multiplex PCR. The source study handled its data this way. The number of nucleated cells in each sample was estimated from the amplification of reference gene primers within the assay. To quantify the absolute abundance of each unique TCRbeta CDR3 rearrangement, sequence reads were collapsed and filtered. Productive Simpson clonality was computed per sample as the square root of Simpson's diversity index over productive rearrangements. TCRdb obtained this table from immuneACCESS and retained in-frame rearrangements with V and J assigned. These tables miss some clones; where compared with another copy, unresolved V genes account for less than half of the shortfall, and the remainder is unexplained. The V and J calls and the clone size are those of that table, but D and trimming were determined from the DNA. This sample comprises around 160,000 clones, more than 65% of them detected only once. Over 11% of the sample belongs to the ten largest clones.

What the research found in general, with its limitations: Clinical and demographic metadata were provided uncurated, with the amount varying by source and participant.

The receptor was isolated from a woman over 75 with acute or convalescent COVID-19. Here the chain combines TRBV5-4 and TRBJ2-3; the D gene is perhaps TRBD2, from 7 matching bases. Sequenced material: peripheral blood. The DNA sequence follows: TGTGCCAGCAGCTTGGCCGGTGCGGGGGCACGGGCAGATACGCAGTATTTT. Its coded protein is CASSLAGAGARADTQYF.